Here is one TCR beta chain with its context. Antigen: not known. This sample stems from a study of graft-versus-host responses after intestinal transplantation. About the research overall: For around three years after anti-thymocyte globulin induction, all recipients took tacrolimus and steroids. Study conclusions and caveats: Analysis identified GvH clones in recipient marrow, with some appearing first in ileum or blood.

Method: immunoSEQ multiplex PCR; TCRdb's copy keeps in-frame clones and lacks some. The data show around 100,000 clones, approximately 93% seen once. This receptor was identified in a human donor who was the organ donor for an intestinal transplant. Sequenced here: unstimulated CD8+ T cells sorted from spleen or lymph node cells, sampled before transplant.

CDR3 residues: CSVDVGSNYEQYF. The CDR3 DNA is TGCAGCGTTGATGTGGGCAGTAACTACGAGCAGTACTTC. The gene calls are TRBV29-1 and TRBJ2-7; D is unresolved. V shed 3 bases and J shed 3 bases, with 12 bases lying between them. The CDR3 runs to 13 residues. Germline V lookup: CDR1 SQVTM, CDR2 ANQGSEA.